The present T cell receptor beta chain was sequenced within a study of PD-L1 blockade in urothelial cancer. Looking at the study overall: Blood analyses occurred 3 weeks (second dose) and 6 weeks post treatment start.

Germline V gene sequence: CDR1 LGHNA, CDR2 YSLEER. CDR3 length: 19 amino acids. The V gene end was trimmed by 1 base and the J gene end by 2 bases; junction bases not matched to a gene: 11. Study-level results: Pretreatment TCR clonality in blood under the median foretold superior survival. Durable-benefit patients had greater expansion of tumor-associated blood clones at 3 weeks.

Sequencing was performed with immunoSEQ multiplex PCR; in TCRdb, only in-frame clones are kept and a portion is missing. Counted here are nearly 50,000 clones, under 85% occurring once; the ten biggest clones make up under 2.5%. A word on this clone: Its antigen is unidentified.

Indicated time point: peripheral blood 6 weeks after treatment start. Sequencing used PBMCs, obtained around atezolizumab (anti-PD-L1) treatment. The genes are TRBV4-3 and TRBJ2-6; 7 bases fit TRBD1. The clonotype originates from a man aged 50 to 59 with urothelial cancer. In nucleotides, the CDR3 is TGCGCCAGCAGCCAAGCCGCAGGGGGTTTGACGGCTGGGGCCAACGTCCTGACTTTC. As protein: CASSQAAGGLTAGANVLTF.